These T cell receptor beta chains were read from a single sample in a study of identifying expanded T cells in peripheral blood. The protocol was immunoSEQ multiplex PCR, while the TCRdb copy is restricted to in-frame clones and leaves out a portion. Of 83,000 or so clones detected, 85% to 90% appear once; the ten largest clones hold about 4%. Sequencing used blood. These receptors were taken from a person between 18 and 75 years old in good health. Both conserved end residues are part of each CDR3. The order of the fields is J gene, V gene, CDR3 protein.

TRBJ2-7,TRBV5-6,CASSSPASGRTSGYEQYF
TRBJ2-7,TRBV27,CASSSSEREEEQYF
TRBJ2-2,TRBV4-2,CASSQGGHYTGELFF
TRBJ2-1,TRBV5-4,CASSLVVTGARNEQFF
TRBJ2-1,TRBV28,CATKSGGVYEQFF
TRBJ1-2,TRBV7-2,CASLGPAGGYTF
TRBJ1-6,TRBV19,CASRLQGSSYNSPLHF
TRBJ2-1,TRBV7-9,CASSLVIGTGIYNEQFF
TRBJ2-1,TRBV7-5,CVRSFARADRSGRNEQFF
TRBJ2-5,TRBV11-2,CASSLAEETQYF
TRBJ2-1,TRBV27,CASSVTSGRGQFF
TRBJ1-2,TRBV14,CASSQNRVGYGYTF
TRBJ1-4,TRBV27,CASPGDRPLFF
TRBJ2-1,TRBV29-1,CSGREVSYNEQFF
TRBJ1-1,TRBV2,CASMGDTTTEAFF
TRBJ2-2,TRBV2,CASKRGDNTGELFF
TRBJ2-5,TRBV5-1,CASSLGPSGWETQYF
TRBJ2-7,TRBV11-1,CASSLDSYEQYF
TRBJ2-7,TRBV30,CAWGTGGKQYF
TRBJ1-3,TRBV10-3,CAISELEGRGNTIYF
TRBJ2-7,TRBV5-1,CASNGKNYEQYF
TRBJ1-1,TRBV5-1,CASSSTLNTEAFF
TRBJ2-6,TRBV30,CAWSHALSSGANVLTF
TRBJ2-3,TRBV6-5,CASSRLSDKGDTQYF
TRBJ2-7,TRBV6-1,CASSIGRTSTYEQYF
TRBJ2-3,TRBV28,CASSLGGRGGTDTQYF
TRBJ2-7,TRBV10-3,CAISEFQYYEQYF
TRBJ2-7,TRBV9,CASSGSGGSPYEQYF
TRBJ1-4,TRBV28,CASSFPGTGLTNEKLFF
TRBJ2-7,TRBV2,CASSAQPSSYEQYF
TRBJ1-2,TRBV5-6,CASSPRGRGYGYTF
TRBJ2-7,TRBV7-2,CASSPGTSGYEQYF
TRBJ2-7,TRBV11-2,CASSLVIQGYEQYF
TRBJ2-1,TRBV7-3,CASSLSWTSGSYNEQFF
TRBJ2-7,TRBV27,CASKGNEQYF
TRBJ1-2,TRBV5-1,CASSLVQGDYGYTF
TRBJ2-7,TRBV6-1,CASGGQGSGEQYF
TRBJ2-2,TRBV5-1,CASRQGNTGELFF
TRBJ2-1,TRBV7-2,CASSLASSGYNEQFF
TRBJ2-7,TRBV5-1,CASSLGGTEGHEQYF
TRBJ1-5,TRBV15,CATSRPGTGVDQPQHF
TRBJ1-4,TRBV5-1,CASSRDGLGELFF
TRBJ2-3,TRBV5-5,CASSRAGGISDTQYF
TRBJ2-3,TRBV27,CASSFRGLALSDTQYF
TRBJ1-1,TRBV18,CASSPFEGPNTEAFF
TRBJ1-2,TRBV21-1,CASSNRQVYGYTF
TRBJ2-7,TRBV4-2,CASSQEPSGSSYEQYF
TRBJ2-5,TRBV10-2,CASSEGLAGVGETQYF
TRBJ2-7,TRBV18,CASSPSGGNEQYF